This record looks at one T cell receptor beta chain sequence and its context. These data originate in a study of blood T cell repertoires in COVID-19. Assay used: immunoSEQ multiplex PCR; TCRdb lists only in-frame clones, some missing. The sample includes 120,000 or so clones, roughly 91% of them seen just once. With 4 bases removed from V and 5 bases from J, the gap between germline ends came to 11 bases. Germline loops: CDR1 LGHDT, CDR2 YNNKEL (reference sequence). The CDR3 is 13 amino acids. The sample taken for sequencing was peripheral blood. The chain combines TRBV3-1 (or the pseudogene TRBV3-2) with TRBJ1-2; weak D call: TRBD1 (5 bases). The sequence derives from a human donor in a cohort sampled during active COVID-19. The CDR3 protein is CASSPIDSYGYTF. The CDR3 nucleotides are TGTGCCAGCAGCCCGATAGACAGTTATGGCTACACCTTC.